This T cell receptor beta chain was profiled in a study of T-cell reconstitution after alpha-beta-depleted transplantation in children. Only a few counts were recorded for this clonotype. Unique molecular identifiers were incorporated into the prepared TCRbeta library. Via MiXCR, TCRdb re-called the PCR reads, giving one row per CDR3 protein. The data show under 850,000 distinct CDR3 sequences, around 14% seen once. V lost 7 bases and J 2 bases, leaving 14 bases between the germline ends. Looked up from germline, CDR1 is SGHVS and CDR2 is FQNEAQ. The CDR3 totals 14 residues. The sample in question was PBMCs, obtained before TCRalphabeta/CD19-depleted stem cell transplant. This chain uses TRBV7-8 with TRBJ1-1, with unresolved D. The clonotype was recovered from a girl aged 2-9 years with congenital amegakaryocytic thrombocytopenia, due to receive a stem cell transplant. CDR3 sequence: CASTNTRQNTEAFF. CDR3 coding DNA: TGTGCCAGCACCAATACCAGACAAAACACTGAAGCTTTCTTT.